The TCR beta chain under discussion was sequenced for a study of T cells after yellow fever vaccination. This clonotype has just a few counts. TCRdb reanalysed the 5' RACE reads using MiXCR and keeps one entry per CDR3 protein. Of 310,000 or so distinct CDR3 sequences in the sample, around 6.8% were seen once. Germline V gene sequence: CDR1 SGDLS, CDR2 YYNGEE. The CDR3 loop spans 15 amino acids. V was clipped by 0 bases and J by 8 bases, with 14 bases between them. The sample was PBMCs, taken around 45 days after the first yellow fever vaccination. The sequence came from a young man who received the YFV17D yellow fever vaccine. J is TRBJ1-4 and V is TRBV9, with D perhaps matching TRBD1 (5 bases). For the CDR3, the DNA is TGTGCCAGCAGCGTAGCGGGGGACGCCGGCGAAAAACTGTTTTTT. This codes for CASSVAGDAGEKLFF. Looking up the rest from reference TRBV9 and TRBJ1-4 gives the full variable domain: DSGVTQTPKHLITATGQRVTLRCSPRSGDLSVYWYQQSLDQGLQFLIQYYNGEERAKGNILERFSAQQFPDLHSELNLSSLELGDSALYFCASSVAGDAGEKLFFGSGTQLSVL.